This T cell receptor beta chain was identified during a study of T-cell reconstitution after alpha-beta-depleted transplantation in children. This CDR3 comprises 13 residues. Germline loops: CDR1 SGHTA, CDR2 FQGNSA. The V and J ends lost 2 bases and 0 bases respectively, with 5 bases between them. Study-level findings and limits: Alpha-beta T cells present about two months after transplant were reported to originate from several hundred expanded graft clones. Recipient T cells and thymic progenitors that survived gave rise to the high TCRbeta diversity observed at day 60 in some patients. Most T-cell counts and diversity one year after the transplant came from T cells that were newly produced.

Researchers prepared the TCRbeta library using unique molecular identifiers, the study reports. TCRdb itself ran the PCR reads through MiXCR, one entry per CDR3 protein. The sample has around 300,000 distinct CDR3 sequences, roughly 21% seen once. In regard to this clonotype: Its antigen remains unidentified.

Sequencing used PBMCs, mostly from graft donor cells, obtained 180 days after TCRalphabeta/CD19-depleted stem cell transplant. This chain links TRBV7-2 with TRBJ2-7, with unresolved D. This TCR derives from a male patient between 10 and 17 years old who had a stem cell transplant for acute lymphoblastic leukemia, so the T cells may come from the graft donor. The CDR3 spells CASSLRFSYEQYF. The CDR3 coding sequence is TGTGCCAGCAGCTTAAGGTTCTCCTACGAGCAGTACTTC.